The 6 T cell receptor beta chains given below trace back to one sample, sequenced in a study of T cell responses to AZD1222 COVID-19 vaccine. Assay used: immunoSEQ multiplex PCR; TCRdb lists only in-frame clones, some missing. Of 200,000 to 250,000 clones listed, 85% to 95% are singletons. Sequencing was performed on peripheral blood, taken on day 0 of MenACWY control vaccination. The receptors were sampled from an adult in good health.

The V call is TRBV28, the J call TRBJ2-5; 8 positions match TRBD2. Looked up from germline, CDR1 is MDHEN and CDR2 is SYDVKM. V was pared by 5 bases and J by 4 bases, with 6 bases of the junction left unmatched. This CDR3 is 14 amino acids long. CDR3 in DNA: TGTGCCAGCAGTCCGGGGGGGCCTCGAGAGACCCAGTACTTC. Its translation is CASSPGGPRETQYF. The full variable domain, with the rest looked up from reference TRBV28 and TRBJ2-5, is DVKVTQSSRYLVKRTGEKVFLECVQDMDHENMFWYRQDPGLGLRLIYFSYDVKMKEKGDIPEGYSVSREKKERFSLILESASTNQTSMYLCASSPGGPRETQYFGPGTRLLVL.

CDR3 bases: TGCGCCAGCAGCTTGGGCGGGGGCCAGACACTGGGGACCCAGTACTTC. Its protein product is CASSLGGGQTLGTQYF. The genes are TRBV5-1 and TRBJ2-5; D may be TRBD2 (7 bases). The CDR3 has 16 amino acids. Germline CDR1 SGHRS, CDR2 YFSETQ. V lost 0 bases and J 7 bases, leaving 19 bases between the germline ends.

This clone was observed once. The chain employs TRBV7-9 and TRBJ2-1, with 12 bases fitting TRBD2. In germline, CDR1 is SEHNR, CDR2 FQNEAQ (reference sequence). This CDR3 has 18 residues. J was trimmed by 0 bases and V by 4 bases; bases with no gene match: 7. DNA of the CDR3: TGTGCCAGCAGCTCCCTAGCGGGGGGGCGAAACTCCTACAATGAGCAGTTCTTC. Encoded protein: CASSSLAGGRNSYNEQFF.

The chain joins TRBV30 to TRBJ1-5; TRBD1 matches at 9 bases. Unmatched junction bases numbered 4, after V lost 5 bases and J lost 5 bases. The CDR3 covers 13 residues. Germline-derived CDR1 and CDR2 are GTSNPN and SVGIG (reference sequence). CDR3 bases: TGTGCCTGGGGGGGACAGGGCTATCAGCCCCAGCATTTT. Amino acid sequence: CAWGGQGYQPQHF.

This rearrangement joins TRBV12-3 or TRBV12-4 to TRBJ1-2, with a possible D match to TRBD1 (6 bases). The CDR3 has 12 amino acids. The ends were cut back, 5 bases at V and 4 bases at J, with 8 bases in the middle. The CDR3 loop is CASSQDSYGYTF. The CDR3 DNA reads as TGTGCCAGCAGTCAGGACAGCTATGGCTACACCTTC.

The chain has TRBV6-1 and TRBJ1-2; D unclear. The V gene's germline CDR1 is MNHNS and CDR2 SASEGT. This CDR3 has 14 residues. V shed 1 base and J shed 2 bases, with 8 bases lying between them. This CDR3 reads CASSEEARNYGYTF. Written as DNA, the CDR3 is TGTGCCAGCAGTGAAGAGGCAAGAAACTATGGCTACACCTTC.